These T cell receptor beta chains were read from a single sample in a study of blood T cells in healthy people across ages. One entry per CDR3 protein results from TCRdb running MiXCR on the 5' RACE reads. This sample has about 650,000 distinct CDR3 sequences, with roughly half found just once. The sequencing input was blood. These receptors were taken from a woman of 80 years or more in good health. Both conserved end residues are part of each CDR3. The D gene is left open where the match is weak. Not every row has a clone size; where given, it reads once, few, many or a size class.

>TRBV12-3/TRBV12-4|TRBJ2-7|16|many|TRBD1
TGTGCCAGCAGTGCAGTCCCGGGACAGGGTACGTACGAGCAGTACTTC
CASSAVPGQGTYEQYF
>TRBV7-9|TRBJ1-2|13|NA|NA
TGTGCCAGCAGCTTAGTGGGTCCCGATGGCTACACCTTC
CASSLVGPDGYTF
>TRBV20-1|TRBJ1-4|15|NA|NA
TGCAGTGCTACCCCAGGGGCGTCCGCTTACGAAAAACTGTTTTTT
CSATPGASAYEKLFF
>TRBV20-1|TRBJ1-1|14|NA|NA
TGCAGTGCCCGATGGGGGGGAATGAACACTGAAGCTTTCTTT
CSARWGGMNTEAFF
>TRBV27|TRBJ1-1|14|NA|TRBD1
TGTGCCAGCAGTCGCGGACAGGGAACGGGGGAAGCTTTCTTT
CASSRGQGTGEAFF
>TRBV27|TRBJ2-1|15|many|NA
TGTGCCAGCAGTTTAAAGCACAGCTCCTACAATGAGCAGTTCTTC
CASSLKHSSYNEQFF
>TRBV21-1|TRBJ1-1|19|NA|NA
TGTGCCAGCACCCTGGGTAGGGGCAGCGAGGGAGGGTTGAACACTGAAGCTTTCTTT
CASTLGRGSEGGLNTEAFF
>TRBV18|TRBJ1-2|14|NA|NA
TGTGCCAGCTCACCTCGACAGGACCTAGGAGGCTACACCTTC
CASSPRQDLGGYTF
>TRBV4-2|TRBJ2-1|13|many|NA
TGTGCCAGCAGCCTAGTTAGCGCGAATGAGCAGTTCTTC
CASSLVSANEQFF
>TRBV20-1|TRBJ2-3|17|NA|NA
TGCAGTGCTAGAGACTGGCGGGATAGCGGAAGCACAGATACGCAGTATTTT
CSARDWRDSGSTDTQYF
>TRBV27|TRBJ2-2|13|few|TRBD2
TGTGCCAGCCGAGCGGGAAACACCGGGGAGCTGTTTTTT
CASRAGNTGELFF
>TRBV5-6|TRBJ2-7|13|many|NA
TGTGCCAGCAGCTTACAGGGCCCCAACGAGCAGTACTTC
CASSLQGPNEQYF
>TRBV5-1|TRBJ2-1|16|NA|TRBD2
TGCGCCAGCAGCTTGGGGGAGCGGGAGTTTGAGGATGAGCAGTTCTTC
CASSLGEREFEDEQFF
>TRBV6-5|TRBJ1-1|13|NA|NA
TGTGCCAGCAGTTACACCGGAGGGGGAGCAGGTTTCTTT
CASSYTGGGAGFF
>TRBV9|TRBJ2-7|16|NA|TRBD1
TGTGCCAGCAGCCTTGGCCAGGGACAGGGGTCCTACGAGCAGTACTTC
CASSLGQGQGSYEQYF